One T cell receptor (beta chain) is described in this entry. What this receptor recognizes is not known. No quality values exist for individual bases; no much larger clone is one base distant. Libraries of naive CD8 T cells were generated from about 21,000 to 970,000 sorted cells, with 10%, 30% or 50% of the purified RNA used. On a BD FACSAria II, naive CD8 T cells were FACS-sorted as CD8+CD4-CCR7+CD45RA+ and collected into RLT Plus buffer. To test detection sensitivity, Jurkat RNA equivalent to more than 8 TCR copies was spiked into samples of roughly 18,000-1,000,000 naive CD8 T cells. Enrichment of CD8 T cells was done with RosetteSep CD8+ T Cell Enrichment Cocktail plus Ficoll-Paque, and ACK red cell lysis came afterward. The data belong to a study of molecular identifiers for immune sequencing clone quantification (dated by TCRdb to 2016 to 2019). Concerning the study at large: In a replicate experiment, RNA from roughly 20,000 or 100,000 naive CD8 T cells was split into five aliquots, four of which were sequenced. This methods study benchmarked molecular-identifier clustering-based TCR repertoire sequencing (MIDCIRS) and TCR RNA copy counting, using CD8 T cells to do so.

Study-wide conclusions, independent of this receptor: The naive libraries included spiked-in Jurkat TCR RNA (roughly 9 copies' worth), and this RNA is not part of the donor repertoire. Clones above 20 RNA copies held over 97% of molecules in CMV-specific effector cells but under 1% in naive cells. Without barcode sub-clustering, chimeric consensus sequences inflated TCR diversity; chimeras reached as high as 47%. Spiked-in Jurkat TCR RNA equal to a single cell's worth was reported to be detectable even within 1,100,000 naive CD8 T cells. Identical TCR molecules sharing a barcode could cause highly expanded clone sizes to be underestimated. Modeling indicated around 3.2 TCR RNA copies recovered per cell, compared with around 11 by digital PCR, which implies a capture efficiency of approximately 29%.

Preparation of the library involved PCR. The data were produced on an Illumina HiSeq 4000. Bulk TCR libraries were generated as previously described, with the TCR primers listed in Table S5 used. The Qiagen AllPrep DNA/RNA kit was used to purify total RNA. Before analysis, reads from multiple sequencing runs of one library were combined. In the original analysis: Reads were retained only if their TCR constant sequence matched exactly, and those retained reads were trimmed to 150 nt and grouped according to their 12-nt molecular barcodes. Within each barcode group, reads were sub-clustered at a 15% Levenshtein threshold, and quality-weighted consensus sequences were built per RNA molecule. Non-functional sequences were discarded, and so were lower-count sequences lying one edit away from another sequence. On the basis of fitting two negative binomial distributions, barcode sub-clusters with fewer than 20% of the maximum read count were discarded. TCRdb trimmed public reads at Q25 via fastp, called clones via MiXCR and kept in-frame beta chains. Merged by CDR3 protein, the rows form single entries marked with the most common genes and DNA. For this entry, the V and J calls and clone size follow TCRdb and not the study's own pipeline. The sample includes over 60,000 distinct CDR3 sequences, with about 19% observed a single time. Of the sample, approximately 1.5% is held by the ten largest clones.

Inclusive of the bounding cysteine and phenylalanine, the CDR3 is 15 residues long. This entry keeps only the CDR3 DNA: 45 bases, framed from base 1. The chain was built from TRBV21-1 and TRBJ1-5. TRBV21-1 is marked as a pseudogene. The sequence was collected from a human donor in good health. Some libraries in this study had Jurkat cell RNA spiked in. Source material: naive CD8+ T cells from blood, with Jurkat cell RNA spiked in. The cell subset or site label for this specimen denotes: FACS-sorted CD8+CD4-CCR7+CD45RA+ naive T cells. The DNA sequence is given as TGTGCCAGCAAGTTACCTGGTTATAGCAATCAGCCCCAGCATTTT. Its amino acids are CASKLPGYSNQPQHF.